This T cell receptor beta chain was captured in a study of T cell repertoires in MIS-A myocarditis. The repertoire was sequenced with immunoSEQ multiplex PCR; TCRdb's copy has only in-frame clones and lacks some. The sample yields about 11,000 clones, 83% seen once. CDR1 is SGHRS, CDR2 YFSETQ, per germline. With 4 bases clipped from V and 4 bases from J, the junction kept 10 bases outside the gene matches. The CDR3 is 15 residues long. Specimen: right ventricle heart tissue obtained at autopsy. V is TRBV5-1 and J is TRBJ1-1, with 7 bases fitting TRBD1. The receptor comes from a man aged 18 to 29 with fulminant myocarditis from multisystem inflammatory syndrome in adults (MIS-A) after COVID-19. The DNA of the CDR3 is TGCGCCAGCAGCCCCACCGGGACAGTTGGCACTGAAGCTTTCTTT. Translating gives CASSPTGTVGTEAFF.